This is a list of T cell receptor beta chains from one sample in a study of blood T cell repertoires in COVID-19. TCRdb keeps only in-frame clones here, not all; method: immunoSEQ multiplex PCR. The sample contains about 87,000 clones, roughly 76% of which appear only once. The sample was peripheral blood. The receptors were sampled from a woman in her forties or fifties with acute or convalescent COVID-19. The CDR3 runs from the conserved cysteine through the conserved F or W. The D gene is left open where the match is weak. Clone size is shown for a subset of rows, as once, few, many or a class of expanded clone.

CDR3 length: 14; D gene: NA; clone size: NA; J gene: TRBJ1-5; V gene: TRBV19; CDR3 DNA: TGTGCCAGTAGTATTTCGATTAGGGGACAGCCCCAGCATTTT; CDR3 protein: CASSISIRGQPQHF
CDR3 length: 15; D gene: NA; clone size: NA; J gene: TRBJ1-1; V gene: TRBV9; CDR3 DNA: TGTGCCAGCAGTTCTAAGGGGAATATGAACACTGAAGCTTTCTTT; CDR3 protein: CASSSKGNMNTEAFF
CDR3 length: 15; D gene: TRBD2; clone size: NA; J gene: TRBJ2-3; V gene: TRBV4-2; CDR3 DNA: TGTGCCAGCAGCCAATCAAGCGGGGTCACAGATACGCAGTATTTT; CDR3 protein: CASSQSSGVTDTQYF
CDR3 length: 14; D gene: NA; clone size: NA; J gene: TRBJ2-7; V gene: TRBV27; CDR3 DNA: TGTGCCAGCAGTTTAAGAGGGCCAGGATACGAGCAGTACTTC; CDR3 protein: CASSLRGPGYEQYF
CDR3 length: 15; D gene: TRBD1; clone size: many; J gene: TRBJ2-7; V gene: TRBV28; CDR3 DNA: TGTGCCAGCAGTTTAGGGGGGACAGGAGACTACGAGCAGTACTTC; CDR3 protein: CASSLGGTGDYEQYF
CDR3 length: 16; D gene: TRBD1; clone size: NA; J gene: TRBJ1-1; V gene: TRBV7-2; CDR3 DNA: TGTGCCAGCAGCCTAAGACAGGGCGAGGCGAACACTGAAGCTTTCTTT; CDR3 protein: CASSLRQGEANTEAFF
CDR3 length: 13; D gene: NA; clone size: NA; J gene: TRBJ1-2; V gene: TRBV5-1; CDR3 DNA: TGCGCCAGCAGCTTGGGGGGAGGGAGCGGCTACACCTTC; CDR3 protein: CASSLGGGSGYTF
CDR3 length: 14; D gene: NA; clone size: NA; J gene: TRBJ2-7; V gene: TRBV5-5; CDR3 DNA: TGTGCCAGCAGCTTGGGGACAGGGAGGGACGAGCAGTACTTC; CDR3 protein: CASSLGTGRDEQYF
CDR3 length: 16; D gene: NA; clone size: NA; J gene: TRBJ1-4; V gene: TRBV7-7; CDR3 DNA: TGTGCCAGCAGCTTACATAATTCCGGGACACAAGAAAAACTGTTTTTT; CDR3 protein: CASSLHNSGTQEKLFF
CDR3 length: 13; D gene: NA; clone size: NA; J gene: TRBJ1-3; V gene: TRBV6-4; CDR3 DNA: TGTGCCAGCAGCACAGCCCCTGGAAACACCATATATTTT; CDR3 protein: CASSTAPGNTIYF
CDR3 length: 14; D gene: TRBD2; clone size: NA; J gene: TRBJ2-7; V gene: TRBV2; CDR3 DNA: TGTGCCAGCAGTGGGGGACTAGCGGGGGCAACCCTCCTCTTC; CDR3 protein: CASSGGLAGATLLF
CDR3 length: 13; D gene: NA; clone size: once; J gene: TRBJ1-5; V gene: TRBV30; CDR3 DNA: TGTGCCTGGAGTCGGGGGGCGGATCAGCCCCAGCATTTT; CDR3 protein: CAWSRGADQPQHF
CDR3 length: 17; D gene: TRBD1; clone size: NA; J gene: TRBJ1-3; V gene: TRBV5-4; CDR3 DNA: TGTGCCAGCAGCACCGTACCGACAGGGGGAGGCGGAAACACCATATATTTT; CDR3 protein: CASSTVPTGGGGNTIYF
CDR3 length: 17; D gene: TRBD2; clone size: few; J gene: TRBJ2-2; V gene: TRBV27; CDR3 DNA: TGTGCCAGCACCCTCGGACTAGCGGGGGCTTGGGCCGGGGAGCTGTTTTTT; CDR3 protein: CASTLGLAGAWAGELFF
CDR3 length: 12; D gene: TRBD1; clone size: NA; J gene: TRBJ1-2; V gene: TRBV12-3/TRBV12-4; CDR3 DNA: TGTGCCAGCAGTTTGGGACAGTATGGCTACACCTTC; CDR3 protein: CASSLGQYGYTF
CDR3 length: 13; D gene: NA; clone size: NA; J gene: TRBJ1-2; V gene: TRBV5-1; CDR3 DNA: TGCGCCAGCAGCTTGGAGCCCCGCTATGGCTACACCTTC; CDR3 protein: CASSLEPRYGYTF
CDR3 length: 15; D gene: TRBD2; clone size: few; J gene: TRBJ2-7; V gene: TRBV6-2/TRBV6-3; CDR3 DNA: TGTGCCAGCAGCGACCGGGGGGGAGGAACCTACGAGCAGTACTTC; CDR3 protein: CASSDRGGGTYEQYF
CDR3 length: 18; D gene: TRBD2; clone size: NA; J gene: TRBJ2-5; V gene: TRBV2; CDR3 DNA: TGTGCCAGCAGTGGGATGATAGCGGGGGGGTGGTACCAAGAGACCCAGTACTTC; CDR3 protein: CASSGMIAGGWYQETQYF
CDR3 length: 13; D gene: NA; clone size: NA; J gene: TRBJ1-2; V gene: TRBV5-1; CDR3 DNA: TGCGCCAGCAGCTTTAGAGACAGCGATGGCTACACCTTC; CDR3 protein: CASSFRDSDGYTF
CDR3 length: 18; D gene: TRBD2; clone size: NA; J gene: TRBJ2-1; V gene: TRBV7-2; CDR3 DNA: TGTGCCAGCAGCTTAGGACTAGCGGGGGCAAAAACCCTCAATGAGCAGTTCTTC; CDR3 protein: CASSLGLAGAKTLNEQFF
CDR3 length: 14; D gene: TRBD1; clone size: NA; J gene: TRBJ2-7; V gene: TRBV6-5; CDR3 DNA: TGTGCCACTTACCAAAATCGACAGGGTGACGAGCAGTACTTC; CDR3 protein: CATYQNRQGDEQYF
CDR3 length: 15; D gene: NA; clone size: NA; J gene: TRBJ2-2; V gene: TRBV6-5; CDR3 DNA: TGTGCCAGCAGCTTCCGGCAGGGGAGTTCCGGGGAGCTGTTTTTT; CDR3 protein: CASSFRQGSSGELFF
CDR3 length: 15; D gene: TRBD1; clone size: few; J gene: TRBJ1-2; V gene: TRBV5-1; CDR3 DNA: TGCGCCAGCAGCTCTCTGGGACAGGGCGAAGATGGCTACACCTTC; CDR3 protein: CASSSLGQGEDGYTF
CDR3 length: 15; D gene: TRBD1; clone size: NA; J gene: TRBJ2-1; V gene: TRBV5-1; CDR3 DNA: TGCGCCAGCAGCCCCTGGACAGGGGTAATCAATGAGCAGTTCTTC; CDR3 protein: CASSPWTGVINEQFF
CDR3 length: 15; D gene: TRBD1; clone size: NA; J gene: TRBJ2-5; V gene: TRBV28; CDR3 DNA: TGTGCCAGCAGTTTATTAGGGACAGCCCAAGAGACCCAGTACTTC; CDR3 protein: CASSLLGTAQETQYF
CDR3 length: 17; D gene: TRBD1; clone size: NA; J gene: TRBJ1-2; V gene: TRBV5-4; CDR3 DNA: TGTGCCAGCAGCCCCGGGGGCCGGGACAGGGTAGGCTATGGCTACACCTTC; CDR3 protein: CASSPGGRDRVGYGYTF
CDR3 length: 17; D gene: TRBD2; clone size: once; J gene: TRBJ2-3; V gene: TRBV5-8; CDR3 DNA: TGTGCCAGCAGCTTGGCCCTGACTAGCGAGGGCACAGATACGCAGTATTTT; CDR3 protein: CASSLALTSEGTDTQYF